What follows are 18 T cell receptor beta chains derived from one specimen sequenced in a study of Ad26.COV2.S vaccination and SARS-CoV-2 variants. Measured with immunoSEQ multiplex PCR; TCRdb has only the in-frame clones, and not every one. The sample includes some 250,000 clones, 85% to 90% seen only once; the top ten take roughly a tenth. Treatment denoted: about 20 received Ad26.COV2.S at low or high dose, single or two shots; about 5 received placebo; per-sample allocation not given. Sampling happened 63 days after the first vaccine or placebo injection. Here the sequenced sample was peripheral blood, taken in a trial of Ad26.COV2.S vaccine versus placebo. The origin of the receptors is a person aged 18-60 years who received the Ad26.COV2.S COVID-19 vaccine or a placebo.

This clone occurred a few times. The chain uses TRBV5-4 and TRBJ1-2; 8 bases line up with TRBD1. The CDR3 totals 15 residues. The germline gives CDR1 SGHNT, CDR2 YYREEE (reference sequence). Trimming took 0 bases from V and 2 from J; bases not matched to a gene: 3. As DNA, the CDR3 is TGTGCCAGCAGCTTGGGGGACAGGCGGAACTATGGCTACACCTTC. Translation gives CASSLGDRRNYGYTF.

The CDR3 loop reads CASSFEPRTYGYTF. In DNA, the CDR3 is TGTGCCAGCAGTTTTGAGCCCAGAACCTATGGCTACACCTTC. V is TRBV28 and J is TRBJ1-2, with D unresolved. The CDR3 covers 14 residues. Germline-derived CDR1 and CDR2 are MDHEN and SYDVKM. Trimming took 3 bases from V and 4 from J, leaving 12 bases between them.

In its sample, this clone was seen once. The chain uses TRBV6-1 and TRBJ1-4; D gene unclear. Germline V lookup: CDR1 MNHNS, CDR2 SASEGT. Between the trimmed V and J ends, which lost 2 bases and 8 bases, there was a span of 12 bases. The CDR3 is made up of 14 amino acids. CDR3 loop: CASSESGGREKLFF. CDR3 nucleotides: TGTGCCAGCAGTGAATCTGGAGGGAGAGAAAAACTGTTTTTT.

The chain is built from TRBV24-1 and TRBJ2-7; tentative D call: TRBD1 (5 bases). This CDR3 region has 16 residues. The germline gives CDR1 KGHDR, CDR2 SFDVKD. V lost 2 bases to trimming and J lost 5 bases, with 18 bases between them. DNA of the CDR3: TGTGCCACCAGTGATTCCCTCGGAAGGGGAAGACACGAGCAGTACTTC. Translating it yields CATSDSLGRGRHEQYF.

The chain is built from TRBV18 and TRBJ1-1; D is undetermined. V shed 5 bases and J shed 0 bases, with 10 bases lying between them. Germline CDR1 and CDR2: KGHSH and LQKENI. The CDR3 is made up of 14 amino acids. The CDR3 bases are TGTGCCAGCTCAAGTAGACTTCTGAACACTGAAGCTTTCTTT. Translation gives CASSSRLLNTEAFF.

This chain uses TRBV5-8 with TRBJ2-5, with unresolved D. This CDR3 contains 15 residues. The germline CDR1 and CDR2 sequences are SGHTS and YDEGEE. The V end lost 4 bases, the J end lost 1 base, and 14 bases lay between the germline ends. CDR3: CASSTGYGGQETQYF. The CDR3 region has the DNA TGTGCCAGCAGCACGGGCTATGGTGGCCAAGAGACCCAGTACTTC.

The chain employs TRBV24-1 and TRBJ2-1; 8 bases fit TRBD1. The CDR3 spans 19 residues. Germline loops: CDR1 KGHDR, CDR2 SFDVKD. V shed 4 bases and J 4 bases; nucleotides not matched to a gene: 17. CDR3 sequence: CATSDRGQGLRLGYNEQFF. The CDR3 bases are TGTGCCACCAGTGACCGAGGACAGGGTTTGAGACTAGGATACAATGAGCAGTTCTTC.

The chain uses TRBV27 and TRBJ1-5; D unclear. In germline, CDR1 is MNHEY, CDR2 SMNVEV (reference sequence). V lost 0 bases and J 5 bases, leaving 14 bases between the germline ends. This CDR3 has 16 residues. DNA of the CDR3: TGTGCCAGCAGTTTATCGTATCGGGGTTGGCATCAGCCCCAGCATTTT. It yields the protein CASSLSYRGWHQPQHF.

This chain's CDR3 is CASSQEIGEGEKLFF. CDR3 DNA sequence: TGCGCCAGCAGCCAAGAGATCGGCGAGGGAGAAAAACTGTTTTTT. V usage is TRBV4-3 and J usage is TRBJ1-4; D ambiguous. CDR1 and CDR2 (germline): LGHNA, YSLEER. V lost 0 bases and J 8 bases, leaving 13 bases between the germline ends. The CDR3 is 15 amino acids.

This chain joins TRBV28 and TRBJ2-5; 10 bases are a match to TRBD2. The CDR3 consists of 16 residues. The J segment lost 1 base and the V segment lost 6 bases, leaving 8 bases of the junction unmatched. Per the germline V gene, CDR1 is MDHEN and CDR2 is SYDVKM. The CDR3 DNA sequence: TGTGCCAGCAGGTTGGCTAGCGGGGGAATCCAAGAGACCCAGTACTTC. Translation: CASRLASGGIQETQYF. Full variable domain (missing parts from reference TRBV28 and TRBJ2-5): DVKVTQSSRYLVKRTGEKVFLECVQDMDHENMFWYRQDPGLGLRLIYFSYDVKMKEKGDIPEGYSVSREKKERFSLILESASTNQTSMYLCASRLASGGIQETQYFGPGTRLLVL.

This chain connects TRBV27 to TRBJ1-5; TRBD1 is a possible D gene (5 bases). The CDR3 is 14 amino acids. Germline V gene data show CDR1 as MNHEY and CDR2 as SMNVEV (reference sequence). Trimming stripped 10 bases from V and 4 bases from J, with 17 bases between. The CDR3 DNA reads TGTGCCACAAAAAACTCAGGGAAAAATCAGCCCCAGCATTTT. This translates into CATKNSGKNQPQHF.

In DNA, the CDR3 is TGTGCCAGTCGAAGGGGGGACAGCTTTAACAATGAGCAGTTCTTC. Its protein product is CASRRGDSFNNEQFF. The chain recombines TRBV28 with TRBJ2-1, with D possibly TRBD1 on 7 matching bases. This CDR3 comprises 15 residues. The V gene lost 9 bases and the J gene lost 5 bases, with 20 bases spanning the gap. CDR1 and CDR2 from the germline V gene are MDHEN and SYDVKM.

The chain has TRBV19 and TRBJ2-2; no definite D call. V lost 7 bases and J 8 bases, leaving 17 bases between the germline ends. CDR1 and CDR2 from the germline V gene are LNHDA and SQIVND (reference sequence). CDR3 length: 14 residues. This chain's CDR3 is CASTIRPPLGELFF. The CDR3 nucleotides read TGTGCCAGTACCATAAGGCCCCCGCTTGGGGAGCTGTTTTTT.

The chain carries TRBV6-2 or TRBV6-3 and TRBJ2-1; 7 bases map to TRBD1. Germline V gene lookup returns CDR1 MNHEY and CDR2 SVGEGT. Trimming at V came to 6 bases and at J to 5 bases, leaving 13 bases not matched to a gene. The CDR3 spans 16 residues. This CDR3 reads CASSRPRTGINNEQFF. The CDR3 coding sequence is TGTGCCAGCAGCCGCCCCCGGACAGGAATAAACAATGAGCAGTTCTTC.

V is TRBV4-2 and J is TRBJ2-1, with a tentative D call TRBD2 (5 bases). Germline CDR1 reads LGHNA; CDR2 reads YNFKEQ. V was clipped by 5 bases and J by 6 bases, with 17 bases between them. This CDR3 comprises 15 residues. In DNA form, the CDR3 reads TGTGCCAGCAGCGAACACGGGAACTTCCGCAATGAGCAGTTCTTC. Translated: CASSEHGNFRNEQFF.

The J gene is TRBJ1-3, the V gene TRBV18; 9 bases are shared with TRBD1. With 4 bases clipped from V and 0 bases from J, the junction kept 7 bases outside the gene matches. Germline CDR1 KGHSH, CDR2 LQKENI. The CDR3 sequence is 17 residues long. The CDR3 nucleotides are TGTGCCAGCTCACGACCGGGACAGGGAATCTCTGGAAACACCATATATTTT. Amino acids: CASSRPGQGISGNTIYF.

This chain joins TRBV4-3 and TRBJ1-3; D uncertain. The CDR3 consists of 14 residues. Germline CDR1 LGHNA, CDR2 YSLEER. V dropped 0 bases and J dropped 4 bases, with 7 bases sitting between them. In DNA, the CDR3 is TGCGCCAGCAGCCAAGAGTACTCCGGAAACACCATATATTTT. Protein: CASSQEYSGNTIYF.

This chain joins TRBV20-1 and TRBJ2-3, with D uncertain. This CDR3 contains 10 residues. In germline, CDR1 is DFQATT, CDR2 SNEGSKA (reference sequence). V lost 7 bases and J 5 bases, leaving 7 bases between the germline ends. In DNA form, the CDR3 reads TGCAGTGGGGTTCGAGATACGCAGTATTTT. Protein sequence: CSGVRDTQYF.